The clone carrying this T cell receptor beta chain has just one count. Its antigen is unidentified. The data were produced by immunoSEQ multiplex PCR, yet TCRdb's version contains in-frame clones alone and is incomplete. This sample has 95,000 to 150,000 clones, with roughly 95% found just once. The germline V gene has CDR1 SGDLS and CDR2 YYNGEE. The V end was cut by 4 bases, the J end by 8 bases, with 16 bases between. The CDR3 consists of 15 residues. The sample originates from a study of graft-versus-host responses after intestinal transplantation. In the study overall: Every transplant recipient was induced with anti-thymocyte globulin, then maintained on tacrolimus and steroids for roughly 3 years.

Study-wide points: Clonal ratios of graft-versus-host to host-versus-graft in allografts were high for patients exhibiting graft-donor T cell macrochimerism. An association linked early post-transplant HvG declines with peak circulating GvH clone levels. Detected in recipient marrow were GvH clones, some of which were first observed in ileum or blood.

The sample in question was unstimulated CD8+ T cells sorted from spleen or lymph node cells, obtained before intestinal transplant. The V gene is TRBV9, the J gene TRBJ1-6; D is possibly TRBD1 (5 bases). The TCR sequence derives from a human donor who received an intestinal transplant. CDR3 region: CASSPRGVSDSPLHF. CDR3 coding DNA: TGTGCCAGCAGCCCTCGGGGGGTCTCGGATTCACCCCTCCACTTT. Based on the CDR3 plus reference TRBV9 and TRBJ1-6, the full variable domain is DSGVTQTPKHLITATGQRVTLRCSPRSGDLSVYWYQQSLDQGLQFLIQYYNGEERAKGNILERFSAQQFPDLHSELNLSSLELGDSALYFCASSPRGVSDSPLHFGNGTRLTVT.